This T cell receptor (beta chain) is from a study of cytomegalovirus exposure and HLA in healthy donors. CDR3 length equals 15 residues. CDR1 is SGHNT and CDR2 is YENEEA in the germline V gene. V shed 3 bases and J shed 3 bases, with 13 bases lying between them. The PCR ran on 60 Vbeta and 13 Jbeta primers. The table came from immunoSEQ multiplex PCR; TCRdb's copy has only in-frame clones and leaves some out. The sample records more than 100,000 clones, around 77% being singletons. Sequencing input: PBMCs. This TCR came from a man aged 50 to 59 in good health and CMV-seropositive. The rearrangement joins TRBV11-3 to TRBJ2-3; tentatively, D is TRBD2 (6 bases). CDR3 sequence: CASSLGRGGTDTQYF. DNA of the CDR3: TGTGCCAGCAGCTTGGGGCGTGGGGGGACAGATACGCAGTATTTT. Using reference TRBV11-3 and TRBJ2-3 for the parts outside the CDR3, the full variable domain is EAGVVQSPRYKIIEKKQPVAFWCNPISGHNTLYWYLQNLGQGPELLIRYENEEAVDDSQLPKDRFSAERLKGVDSTLKIQPAELGDSAVYLCASSLGRGGTDTQYFGPGTRLTVL.